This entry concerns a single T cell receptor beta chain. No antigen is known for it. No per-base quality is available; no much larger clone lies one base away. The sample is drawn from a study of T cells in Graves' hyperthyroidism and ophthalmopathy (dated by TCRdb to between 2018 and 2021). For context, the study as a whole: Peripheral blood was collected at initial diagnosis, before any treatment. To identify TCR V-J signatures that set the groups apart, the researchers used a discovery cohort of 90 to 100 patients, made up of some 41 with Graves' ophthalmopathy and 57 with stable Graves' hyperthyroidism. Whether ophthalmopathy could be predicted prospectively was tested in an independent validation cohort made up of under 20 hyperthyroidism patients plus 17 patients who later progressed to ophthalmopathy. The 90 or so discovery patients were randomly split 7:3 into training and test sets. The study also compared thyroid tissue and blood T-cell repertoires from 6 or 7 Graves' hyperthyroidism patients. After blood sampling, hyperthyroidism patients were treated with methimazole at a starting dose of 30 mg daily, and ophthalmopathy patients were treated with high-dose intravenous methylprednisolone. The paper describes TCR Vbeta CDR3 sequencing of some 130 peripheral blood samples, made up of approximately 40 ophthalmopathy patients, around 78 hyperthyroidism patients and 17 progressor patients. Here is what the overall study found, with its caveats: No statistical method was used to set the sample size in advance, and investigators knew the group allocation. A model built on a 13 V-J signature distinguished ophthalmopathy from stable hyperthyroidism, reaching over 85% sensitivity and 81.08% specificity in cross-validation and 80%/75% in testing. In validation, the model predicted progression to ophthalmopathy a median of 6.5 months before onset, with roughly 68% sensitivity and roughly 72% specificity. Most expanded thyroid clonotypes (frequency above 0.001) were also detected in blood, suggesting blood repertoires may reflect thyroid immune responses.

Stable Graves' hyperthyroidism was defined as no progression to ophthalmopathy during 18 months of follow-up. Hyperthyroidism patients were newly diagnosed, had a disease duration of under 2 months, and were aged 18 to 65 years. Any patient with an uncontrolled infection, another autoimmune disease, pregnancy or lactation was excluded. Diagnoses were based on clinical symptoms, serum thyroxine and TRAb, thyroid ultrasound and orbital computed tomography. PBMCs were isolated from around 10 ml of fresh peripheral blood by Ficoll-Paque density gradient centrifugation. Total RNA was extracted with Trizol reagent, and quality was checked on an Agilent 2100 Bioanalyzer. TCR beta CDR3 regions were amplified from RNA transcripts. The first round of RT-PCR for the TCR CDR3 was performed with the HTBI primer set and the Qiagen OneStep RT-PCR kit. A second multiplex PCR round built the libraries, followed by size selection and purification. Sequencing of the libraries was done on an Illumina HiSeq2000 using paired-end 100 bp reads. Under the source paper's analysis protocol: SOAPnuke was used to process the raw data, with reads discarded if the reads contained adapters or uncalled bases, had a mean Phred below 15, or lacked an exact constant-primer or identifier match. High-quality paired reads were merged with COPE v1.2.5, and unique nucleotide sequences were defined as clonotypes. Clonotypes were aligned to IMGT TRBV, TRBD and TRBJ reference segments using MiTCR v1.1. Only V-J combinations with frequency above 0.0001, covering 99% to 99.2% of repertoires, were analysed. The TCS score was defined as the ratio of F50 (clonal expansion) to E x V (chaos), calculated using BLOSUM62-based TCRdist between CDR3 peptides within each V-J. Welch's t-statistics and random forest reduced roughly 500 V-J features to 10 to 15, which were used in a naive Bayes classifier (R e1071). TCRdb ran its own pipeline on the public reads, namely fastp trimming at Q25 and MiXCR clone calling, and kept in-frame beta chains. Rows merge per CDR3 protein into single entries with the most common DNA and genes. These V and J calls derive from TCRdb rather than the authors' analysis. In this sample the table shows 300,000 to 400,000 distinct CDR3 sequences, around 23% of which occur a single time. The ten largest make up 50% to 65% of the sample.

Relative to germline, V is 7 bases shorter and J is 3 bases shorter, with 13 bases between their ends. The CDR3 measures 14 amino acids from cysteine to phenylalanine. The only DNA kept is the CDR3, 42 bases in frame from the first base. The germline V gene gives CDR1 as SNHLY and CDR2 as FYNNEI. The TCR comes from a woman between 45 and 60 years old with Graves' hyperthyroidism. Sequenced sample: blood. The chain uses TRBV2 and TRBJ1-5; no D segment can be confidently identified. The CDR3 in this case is CASNRIQSNQPQHF. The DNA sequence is TGTGCCAGCAACCGGATTCAGTCCAATCAGCCCCAGCATTTT.